These 3 T cell receptor beta chains originate from one sample sequenced in a study of T cells after yellow fever vaccination. TCRdb re-derived calls from the 5' RACE reads in MiXCR, one entry per CDR3 protein. The table lists roughly 350,000 distinct CDR3 sequences, roughly 4% of them singletons. The sample consisted of PBMCs, taken 5 days after the yellow fever booster vaccination. These receptors were taken from a man between 18 and 35 years old who received the YFV17D yellow fever vaccine.

As for this clonotype: This sequence may be a read error, since a much larger clone differs from it by one base. This sequence joins TRBV6-2 or TRBV6-3 and TRBJ2-3; maybe TRBD1 (6 bases). Germline V gene sequence: CDR1 MNHEY, CDR2 SVGEGT. Deletions cut 10 bases from V and 3 bases from J, with 8 bases between. The CDR3 sequence is 11 residues long. In DNA form, the CDR3 reads TGTGCCATCACAGGGACAGATACGCAGTATTTT. It encodes CAITGTDTQYF.

This clonotype was observed many times. The chain uses TRBV4-3 and TRBJ2-1, with a tentative D call TRBD1 (6 bases). CDR3 size: 15 residues. Per the germline V gene, CDR1 is LGHNA and CDR2 is YSLEER. With 0 bases removed from V and 5 bases from J, the gap between germline ends came to 11 bases. CDR3 in DNA: TGCGCCAGCAGCCAAGATTCAGGGGCGGACAATGAGCAGTTCTTC. This codes for CASSQDSGADNEQFF.

There are many counts of this clonotype. V gene TRBV29-1 combines with J gene TRBJ2-1; D is perhaps TRBD1 or TRBD2 (6 bases each). The germline V gene has CDR1 SQVTM and CDR2 ANQGSEA. The length of the CDR3 is 16 residues. V gave up 5 bases and J gave up 6 bases, with 23 bases separating them. The CDR3 nucleotides are TGCAGCGTTAAGGGGGGAACCGGGACTCCCCCCAATGAGCAGTTCTTC. This sequence encodes CSVKGGTGTPPNEQFF.